The 20 T cell receptor beta chains presented below share a single source sample, sequenced in a study of shared clonotypes between healthy human individuals (TCRdb year 2020). CD8 naive samples consisted of CD45RO-negative cells that were positively selected for CCR7, yielding a CD45RA+CCR7+ population without TemRA cells. The library came from the immunoSEQ multiplex PCR assay. Sourced from immuneACCESS, this table was stored by TCRdb with only in-frame sequences that have V and J called. A share of the clones is absent; for the studies checked, an unresolved V gene accounts for under half, and the remainder has no known explanation. Counted in this sample were some 2.1 million clones; roughly 95% of them appeared once. Around 1.8% of the sample is taken by the ten largest. What was sequenced was naive CD8+ T cells from PBMCs. In light of the paper, this sample's cell subset or site label describes: CD45RA+CCR7+. These receptors all stem from a young man in good health. Some clones in this sample may be carry-over from other donors' samples.

This rearrangement joins TRBV7-3 to TRBJ1-5; 8 bases agree with TRBD1. Germline CDR1 and CDR2: SGHTA and FQGTGA. The V gene end was trimmed by 5 bases and the J gene end by 4 bases; junction bases not matched to a gene: 4. The CDR3 is 14 residues long. The CDR3 nucleotides are TGTGCCAGCAGCCCGGACAGGGAAAATCAGCCCCAGCATTTT. Its protein product is CASSPDRENQPQHF. The whole variable domain, filled in from reference TRBV7-3 and TRBJ1-5, reads GAGVSQTPSNKVTEKGKYVELRCDPISGHTALYWYRQSLGQGPEFLIYFQGTGAADDSGLPNDRFFAVRPEGSVSTLKIQRTERGDSAVYLCASSPDRENQPQHFGDGTRLSIL.

This chain connects TRBV9 to TRBJ2-3; maybe TRBD1 (6 bases). The germline V gene has CDR1 SGDLS and CDR2 YYNGEE. The V gene lost 6 bases and the J gene lost 5 bases, with 19 bases spanning the gap. This CDR3 has 15 residues. CDR3 in DNA: TGTGCCAGCACCCCTTCGGACAGCCGATTAGATACGCAGTATTTT. This encodes CASTPSDSRLDTQYF.

The V call is TRBV15, the J call TRBJ1-5, with D possibly TRBD1 on 6 matching bases. The germline gives CDR1 LNHNV, CDR2 YYDKDF (reference sequence). The CDR3 consists of 13 residues. Trimming left V 9 bases short and J 2 bases short, with 11 bases between. The CDR3 DNA is TGTGCCACACAGGGTAGGGGCAATCAGCCCCAGCATTTT. It yields the protein CATQGRGNQPQHF.

This sequence joins TRBV11-1 and TRBJ2-7, with 13 bases lining up with TRBD2. V trimming: 5 bases; J trimming: 3 bases; junction bases outside the gene matches: 1. The V gene's germline CDR1 is SGHAT and CDR2 FQDESV (reference sequence). The CDR3 totals 14 residues. CDR3 region: CASSRTSGSYEQYF. The CDR3 nucleotides are TGTGCCAGCAGCCGGACTAGCGGGAGCTACGAGCAGTACTTC.

This clone was picked up one time. The chain carries TRBV9 and TRBJ1-1, with a possible D match to TRBD1 (5 bases). Per the germline V gene, CDR1 is SGDLS and CDR2 is YYNGEE. V was pared by 4 bases and J by 0 bases, with 7 bases between. This CDR3 is built from 13 residues. The CDR3 region has the DNA TGTGCCAGCAGCAGGGGCTTGAACACTGAAGCTTTCTTT. This encodes CASSRGLNTEAFF.

In its sample, this clone was seen once. The rearrangement joins TRBV5-1 to TRBJ2-3, with TRBD2 matching over 9 bases. The trim removed 4 bases at V and 2 bases at J, leaving 5 bases unmatched. The length of the CDR3 is 15 residues. Germline V lookup: CDR1 SGHRS, CDR2 YFSETQ. The CDR3 protein is CASSGAGGPTDTQYF. The CDR3 nucleotides are TGCGCCAGCAGCGGAGCGGGAGGCCCCACAGATACGCAGTATTTT. Variable domain in full (rest from reference TRBV5-1 and TRBJ2-3): KAGVTQTPRYLIKTRGQQVTLSCSPISGHRSVSWYQQTPGQGLQFLFEYFSETQRNKGNFPGRFSGRQFSNSRSEMNVSTLELGDSALYLCASSGAGGPTDTQYFGPGTRLTVL.

This clone was counted a single time. The rearrangement uses TRBV2 and TRBJ2-2, with 7 nucleotides matching TRBD2. This CDR3 has 17 residues. Trimming took 3 bases from V and 2 from J; bases not matched to a gene: 9. The germline CDR1 and CDR2 sequences are SNHLY and FYNNEI. The CDR3 nucleotides are TGTGCCAGCAGTGACCCCCGTGCTAGCGGAAACACCGGGGAGCTGTTTTTT. The encoded protein is CASSDPRASGNTGELFF.

The chain employs TRBV10-3 and TRBJ2-1; 9 bases agree with TRBD2. V lost 6 bases to trimming and J lost 3 bases; unmatched junction nucleotides: 9. The CDR3 runs to 16 residues. Looked up from germline, CDR1 is ENHRY and CDR2 is SYGVKD. The CDR3 DNA reads as TGTGCCATCAGGTCTTTTGCAGCGGGGGGCTACAATGAGCAGTTCTTC. Translating gives CAIRSFAAGGYNEQFF.

This sequence joins TRBV19 and TRBJ1-1, with 8 bases fitting TRBD1. Per the germline V gene, CDR1 is LNHDA and CDR2 is SQIVND (reference sequence). This CDR3 region has 16 residues. The V and J ends lost 1 base and 4 bases, in that order; junction bases with no gene match: 8. The CDR3 DNA reads TGTGCCAGTAGTATAGGTCCCCTGACAGGGGCCACTGAAGCTTTCTTT. Amino acid sequence: CASSIGPLTGATEAFF.

This clone came up once. V gene TRBV19 combines with J gene TRBJ1-2; D uncertain. The germline gives CDR1 LNHDA, CDR2 SQIVND (reference sequence). CDR3 length: 15 residues. V lost 2 bases, J lost 0 bases, and 10 bases lay in between. DNA for the CDR3: TGTGCCAGTAGTATAAGACTCATTACTAACTATGGCTACACCTTC. Translation gives CASSIRLITNYGYTF.

This sequence joins TRBV6-5 and TRBJ2-2, with a weak D call TRBD1 (6 bases). Deletions cut 6 bases from V and 6 bases from J, with 14 bases between. Germline V gene lookup returns CDR1 MNHEY and CDR2 SVGAGI. This CDR3 region has 14 residues. CDR3: CASRPQGISGELFF. The DNA for the CDR3 is TGTGCCAGCAGACCACAGGGTATATCCGGGGAGCTGTTTTTT.

The rearrangement links TRBV7-9 to TRBJ2-5, with TRBD1 matching over 7 bases. The CDR3 extends over 14 amino acids. With V trimmed by 4 bases and J by 2 bases, 4 bases remained unmatched. In germline, CDR1 is SEHNR, CDR2 FQNEAQ (reference sequence). CDR3 nucleotides: TGTGCCAGCAGCTCCACGGACAGGCAAGAGACCCAGTACTTC. Its translation: CASSSTDRQETQYF.

On this clone itself: The same CDR3 is also encoded by other DNA sequences in this sample. J is TRBJ2-1 and V is TRBV19; 8 bases match TRBD1. This CDR3 is 16 amino acids long. Trimming cost V 1 base and J 1 base; bases outside gene matches: 3. CDR1 and CDR2 from the germline V gene are LNHDA and SQIVND (reference sequence). The CDR3 bases are TGTGCCAGTAGTATAGCTGGGACAGGTTCCTACAATGAGCAGTTCTTC. It yields the protein CASSIAGTGSYNEQFF. The full variable domain, its missing parts supplied by reference TRBV19 and TRBJ2-1, is DGGITQSPKYLFRKEGQNVTLSCEQNLNHDAMYWYRQDPGQGLRLIYYSQIVNDFQKGDIAEGYSVSREKKESFPLTVTSAQKNPTAFYLCASSIAGTGSYNEQFFGPGTRLTVL.

The genes are TRBV19 and TRBJ2-3; D perhaps matches TRBD1 (6 bases). Between the trimmed V and J ends, which lost 8 bases and 4 bases, there was a span of 19 bases. This CDR3 comprises 15 residues. Germline V CDR1 and CDR2: LNHDA, SQIVND (reference sequence). The CDR3 here is CASADRRIGADTQYF. The CDR3 DNA reads TGTGCCAGTGCCGACAGGCGTATCGGGGCAGATACGCAGTATTTT.

The chain employs TRBV7-2 and TRBJ2-7; TRBD2 might be the D (6 bases). The ends were cut back, 4 bases at V and 0 bases at J, with 13 bases in the middle. Germline CDR1 is SGHTA and CDR2 is FQGNSA. The CDR3 has 15 amino acids. This CDR3 is CASSSSGGDSYEQYF. The DNA of the CDR3 is TGTGCCAGCAGCTCATCCGGAGGGGACTCCTACGAGCAGTACTTC.

The gene calls are TRBV6-5 and TRBJ2-7; 12 positions match TRBD2. V lost 10 bases to trimming and J lost 4 bases; unmatched junction nucleotides: 5. CDR1 and CDR2 (germline): MNHEY, SVGAGI. This CDR3 has 13 amino acids. The CDR3 DNA reads as TGTGCCACCTACGGACTAGCGGGATACGAGCAGTACTTC. The encoded protein is CATYGLAGYEQYF.

The V gene is TRBV7-9, the J gene TRBJ2-7; 7 bases fit TRBD1. CDR1 SEHNR and CDR2 FQNEAQ come from the germline V gene (reference sequence). The CDR3 loop spans 15 amino acids. J lost 7 bases, V lost 2 bases, and 11 bases had no gene match. The CDR3 region has the DNA TGTGCCAGCAGCTTACTGGGGGACAGCTTGGAAGAGCAGTACTTC. It specifies CASSLLGDSLEEQYF.

In regard to this clone: The same CDR3 can be traced to other DNA sequences in this sample. This chain joins TRBV30 and TRBJ2-7; either TRBD1 or TRBD2 may fit D (5 bases each). Germline V gene lookup returns CDR1 GTSNPN and CDR2 SVGIG (reference sequence). Trimming left V 0 bases short and J 6 bases short, with 6 bases between. The CDR3 runs 11 residues. DNA for the CDR3: TGTGCCTGGAGTGTTGGGGGCGAGCAGTACTTC. This codes for CAWSVGGEQYF.

The chain uses TRBV10-3 and TRBJ2-7; D may be TRBD2 (6 bases). Germline V lookup: CDR1 ENHRY, CDR2 SYGVKD. V shed 6 bases and J shed 3 bases, with 9 bases lying between them. CDR3 size: 12 residues. CDR3 protein: CAISAGGYEQYF. DNA of the CDR3: TGTGCCATCAGCGCCGGGGGCTACGAGCAGTACTTC.

The gene calls are TRBV27 and TRBJ2-3; possibly TRBD1 for D (6 bases). The CDR3 spans 18 residues. Germline V lookup: CDR1 MNHEY, CDR2 SMNVEV (reference sequence). V was trimmed by 3 bases and J by 1 base, leaving 20 bases between them. The CDR3, as DNA: TGTGCCAGCAGTTTTAAGCCATACCGGGACACTCGCACAGATACGCAGTATTTT. The encoded protein is CASSFKPYRDTRTDTQYF.